This T cell receptor beta chain was sequenced during a study of T cell clonotyping in hematopoietic cell transplantation. Study-level points and caveats: Without cell sorting, CD4 versus CD8 contributions remain unresolved.

Germline assignment: CDR1 DFQATT and CDR2 SNEGSKA (reference sequence). V gave up 6 bases and J gave up 0 bases, with 5 bases separating them. This CDR3 comprises 11 residues. In regard to this clone: The target antigen is unknown.

The repertoire was sequenced with immunoSEQ multiplex PCR; TCRdb's copy has only in-frame clones and lacks some. The sample shows some 40,000 clones, about 93% of them seen only once. Sequences were obtained from peripheral blood mononuclear cells. This sequence was found in a woman between 50 and 59 years old in good health. Some clones in this sample may be carry-over from other donors' samples. The chain uses TRBV20-1 and TRBJ2-5; D is unclear. The CDR3 nucleotides read TGCAGTGCAGAGGACCAAGAGACCCAGTACTTC. This codes for CSAEDQETQYF.